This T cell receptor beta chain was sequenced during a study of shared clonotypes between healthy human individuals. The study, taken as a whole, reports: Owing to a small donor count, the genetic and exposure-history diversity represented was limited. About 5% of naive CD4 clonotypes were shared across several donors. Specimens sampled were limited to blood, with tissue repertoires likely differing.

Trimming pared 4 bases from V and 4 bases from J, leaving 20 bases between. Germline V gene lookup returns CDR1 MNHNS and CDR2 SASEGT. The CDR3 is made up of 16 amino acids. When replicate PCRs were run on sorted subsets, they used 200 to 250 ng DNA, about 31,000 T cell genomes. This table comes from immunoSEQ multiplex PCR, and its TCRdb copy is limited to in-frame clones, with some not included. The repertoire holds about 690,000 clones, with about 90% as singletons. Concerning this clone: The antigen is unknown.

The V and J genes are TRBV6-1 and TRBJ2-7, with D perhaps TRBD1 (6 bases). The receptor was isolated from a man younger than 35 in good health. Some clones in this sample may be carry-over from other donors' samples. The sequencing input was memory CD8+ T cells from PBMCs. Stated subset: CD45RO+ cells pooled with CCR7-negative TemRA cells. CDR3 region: CASSGPTGSPWYEQYF. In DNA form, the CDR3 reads TGTGCCAGCAGTGGGCCCACAGGGAGCCCATGGTACGAGCAGTACTTC.